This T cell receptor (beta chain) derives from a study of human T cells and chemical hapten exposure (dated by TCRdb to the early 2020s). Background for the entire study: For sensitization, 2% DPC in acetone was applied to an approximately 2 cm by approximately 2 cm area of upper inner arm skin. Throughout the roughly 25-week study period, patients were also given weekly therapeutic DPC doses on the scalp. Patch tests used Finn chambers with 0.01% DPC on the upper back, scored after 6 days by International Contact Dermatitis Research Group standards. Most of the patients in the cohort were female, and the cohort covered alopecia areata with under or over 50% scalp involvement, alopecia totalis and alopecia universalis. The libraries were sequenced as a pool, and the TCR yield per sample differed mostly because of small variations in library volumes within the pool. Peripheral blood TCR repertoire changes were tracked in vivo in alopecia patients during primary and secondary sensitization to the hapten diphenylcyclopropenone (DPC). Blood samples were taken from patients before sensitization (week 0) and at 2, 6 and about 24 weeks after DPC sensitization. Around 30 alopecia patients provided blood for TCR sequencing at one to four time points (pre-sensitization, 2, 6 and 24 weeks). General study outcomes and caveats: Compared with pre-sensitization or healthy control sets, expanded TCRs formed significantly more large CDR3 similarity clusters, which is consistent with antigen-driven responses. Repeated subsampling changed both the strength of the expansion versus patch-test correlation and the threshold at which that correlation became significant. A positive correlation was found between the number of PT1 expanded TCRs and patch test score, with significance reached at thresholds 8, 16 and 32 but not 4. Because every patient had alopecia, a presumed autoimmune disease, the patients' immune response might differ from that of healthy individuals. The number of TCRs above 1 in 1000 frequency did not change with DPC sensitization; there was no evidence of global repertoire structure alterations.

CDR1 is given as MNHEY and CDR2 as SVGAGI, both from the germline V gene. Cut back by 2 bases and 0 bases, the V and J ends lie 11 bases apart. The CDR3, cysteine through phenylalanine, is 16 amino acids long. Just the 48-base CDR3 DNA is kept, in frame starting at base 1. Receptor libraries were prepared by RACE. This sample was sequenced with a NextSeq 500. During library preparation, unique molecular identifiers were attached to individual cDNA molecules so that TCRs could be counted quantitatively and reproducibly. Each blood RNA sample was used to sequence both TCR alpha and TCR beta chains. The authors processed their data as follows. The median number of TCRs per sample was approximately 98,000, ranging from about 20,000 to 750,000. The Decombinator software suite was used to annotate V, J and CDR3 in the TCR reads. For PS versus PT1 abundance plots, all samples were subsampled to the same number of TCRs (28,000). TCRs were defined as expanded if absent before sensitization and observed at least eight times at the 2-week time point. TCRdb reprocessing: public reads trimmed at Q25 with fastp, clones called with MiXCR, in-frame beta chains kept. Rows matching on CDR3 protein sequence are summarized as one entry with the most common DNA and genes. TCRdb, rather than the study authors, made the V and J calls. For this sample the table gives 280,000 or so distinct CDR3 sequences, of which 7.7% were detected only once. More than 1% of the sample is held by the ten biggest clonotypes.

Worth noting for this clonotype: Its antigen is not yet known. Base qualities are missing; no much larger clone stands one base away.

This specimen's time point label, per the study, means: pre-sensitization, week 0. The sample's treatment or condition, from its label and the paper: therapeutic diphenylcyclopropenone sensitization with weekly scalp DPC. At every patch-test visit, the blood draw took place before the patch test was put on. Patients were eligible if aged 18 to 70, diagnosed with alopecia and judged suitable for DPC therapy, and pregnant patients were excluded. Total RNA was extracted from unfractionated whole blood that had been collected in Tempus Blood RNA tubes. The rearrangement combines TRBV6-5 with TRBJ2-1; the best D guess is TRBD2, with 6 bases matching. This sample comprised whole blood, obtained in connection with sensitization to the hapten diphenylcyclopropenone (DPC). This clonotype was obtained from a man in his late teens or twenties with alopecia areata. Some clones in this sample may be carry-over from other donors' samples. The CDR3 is CASSYMAGSSYNEQFF. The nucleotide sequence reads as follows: TGTGCCAGCAGTTACATGGCGGGGAGCTCCTACAATGAGCAGTTCTTC.